This is a list of T cell receptor beta chains from one sample in a study of T cells in localized non-small cell lung cancer. Measured with immunoSEQ multiplex PCR; TCRdb has only the in-frame clones, and not every one. This repertoire shows tens of thousands of clones, roughly nine tenths found once; its top ten account for 1.5% to 2%. The sequencing here drew on peripheral blood, taken before any cancer treatment. Source of these receptors: a woman aged 40-75 years with stage I lung adenocarcinoma. CDR3s include the opening cysteine and the closing phenylalanine or tryptophan. Only some rows state a clone size, as once, few, many or a class for expanded clones.

abundance	v_gene	len	j_gene	CDR3aa
NA	TRBV7-2	14	TRBJ1-1	CASSFKGTGAEAFF
NA	TRBV2	13	TRBJ1-5	CASSWGLGQPQHF
NA	TRBV18	13	TRBJ1-1	CASSGDGGTEAFF
NA	TRBV18	15	TRBJ1-1	CASSDTGAPNTEAFF
NA	TRBV5-5	15	TRBJ1-2	CASSLLGEFSYGYTF
once	TRBV6-1	14	TRBJ1-2	CASSEAPEGIGYTF
NA	TRBV27	19	TRBJ2-1	CASSLLAVGEYINYNEQFF
NA	TRBV5-6	11	TRBJ2-1	CASRREKEQFF
few	TRBV4-3	13	TRBJ1-1	CASSQGRDTEAFF
NA	TRBV2	14	TRBJ1-1	CASSEAGADTEAFF
NA	TRBV7-2	16	TRBJ2-3	CASSATSGRRTDTQYF
NA	TRBV6-1	16	TRBJ1-4	CASSANLGARQEKLFF
NA	TRBV19	15	TRBJ2-7	CASSIYPGGTYEQYF
NA	TRBV7-9	14	TRBJ1-1	CASSLEAGATEAFF
NA	TRBV5-1	13	TRBJ1-2	CASSRDRAYGYTF
NA	TRBV7-5	16	TRBJ1-6	CVRRKTGFSYNSPLHF
few	TRBV19	14	TRBJ1-2	CASSMGDRGLGYTF
NA	TRBV13	14	TRBJ1-5	CASSLGDGDQPQHF
NA	TRBV6-5	14	TRBJ1-1	CASSWGDRGSEAFF
NA	TRBV5-1	12	TRBJ1-1	CASSMGGTEAFF